This T cell receptor beta chain originates from a study of T-cell memory formation after mild COVID-19. About this clonotype: Its antigen is unidentified.

TCRdb re-derived calls from the 5' RACE reads in MiXCR, one entry per CDR3 protein. The sample comprises a few hundred thousand distinct CDR3 sequences, approximately 10% of which are singletons, and around a fifth rests with the top ten. Notes on the study in general: Contracting clones, day 15 to 85, had balanced CD4/CD8, and later expanders favored CD4+.

The receptor comes from a man younger than 30 who had mild COVID-19 (a few samples of this study predate the infection). Cell type and time point are not known. The specimen was PBMCs or a T cell subset sorted from them (not recorded which).

This chain's CDR3 is CASSPRRGGTYEQYF. The CDR3 DNA is TGCGCCAGCAGCCCCCGACGCGGGGGTACCTACGAGCAGTACTTC. The chain joins TRBV4-1 to TRBJ2-7, with 7 positions matching TRBD2. The CDR3 totals 15 residues. Germline CDR1 and CDR2: MGHRA and YSYEKL. Trimming at V came to 4 bases and at J to 2 bases, leaving 8 bases not matched to a gene.